The rows below give T cell receptor beta chains drawn from one sample of a study of identical twins. TCRdb re-called the 5' RACE reads with MiXCR, one entry per CDR3 protein. This sample has around 530,000 distinct CDR3 sequences, with over 12% found just once. This same sample was also part of a study on yellow fever vaccine responses in identical twins.

The specimen sequenced was CD4+ T cells sorted from blood. The receptors were sampled from a woman under 30 in good health. Both conserved end residues are trimmed from each CDR3. The D gene is left open where the match is weak. Clone size is not always given. Where it is, it says once, few, many or a class for expanded clones.

j_gene | v_gene | abundance | d_gene | CDR3aa
TRBJ2-3 | TRBV4-1 | NA | NA | ASSQLNADTQY
TRBJ2-7 | TRBV20-1 | few | NA | SARPAKRSSYEQY
TRBJ2-3 | TRBV24-1 | few | TRBD2 | ATSDPTSGGSTDTQY
TRBJ2-1 | TRBV7-2 | NA | TRBD2 | ASSPYSGRAYNEQF
TRBJ2-4 | TRBV5-1 | NA | TRBD1 | ASSFDRAADIQY
TRBJ2-6 | TRBV4-1 | few | NA | ASSQGHGDSGANVLT
TRBJ2-7 | TRBV10-3 | few | TRBD2 | AINPGGSSGRAYEQY
TRBJ1-1 | TRBV20-1 | NA | NA | SATIPGREAF
TRBJ2-1 | TRBV29-1 | NA | NA | SVPSDLSSYNEQF
TRBJ2-2 | TRBV18 | few | NA | ASSPPTVNTGELF
TRBJ2-1 | TRBV18 | once | TRBD1 | ASSPGQERITYNEQF
TRBJ1-5 | TRBV28 | few | NA | ASRPLGAVVGQPQH
TRBJ1-1 | TRBV7-9 | NA | TRBD1 | ASSSEGANTEAF
TRBJ2-1 | TRBV5-1 | many | NA | ASSARDSQF
TRBJ2-3 | TRBV18 | few | NA | ASSPPSPPDTQY
TRBJ2-1 | TRBV7-2 | few | NA | ASSLVGLWDSYNEQF
TRBJ1-1 | TRBV12-3/TRBV12-4 | once | NA | ASSLTPRENTEAF
TRBJ1-4 | TRBV7-9 | few | NA | ASSPHEMNEKLF
TRBJ2-3 | TRBV7-7 | NA | TRBD2 | ASSKGLAITDTQY
TRBJ2-3 | TRBV12-3/TRBV12-4 | few | TRBD2 | ASSLGSGREDTQY
TRBJ1-1 | TRBV10-3 | NA | NA | AIRRAELNTEAF